A selection of T cell receptor beta chains follows, all from one sample in a study of blood T cell repertoires in COVID-19. Assay used: immunoSEQ multiplex PCR; TCRdb lists only in-frame clones, some missing. The repertoire includes approximately 97,000 clones, roughly 82% of them detected once, and roughly 4.4% sits in the top ten. The sample consisted of peripheral blood. Receptor source: a human donor in a cohort sampled during active COVID-19. Each CDR3 is given with its conserved first and last residue. A D gene is named only where the DNA matches it firmly. Clone sizes are given selectively: once, few, many, or a class where the clone is expanded.

d_call	j_call	v_call	clone_size	cdr3_aa	cdr3_nt
TRBD1	TRBJ1-4	TRBV5-5	once	CASSETGVENEKLFF	TGTGCCAGCAGCGAAACAGGGGTGGAGAATGAAAAACTGTTTTTT
NA	TRBJ2-2	TRBV4-3	once	CASSQDRGINTGELFF	TGCGCCAGCAGCCAAGATAGGGGGATAAACACCGGGGAGCTGTTTTTT
NA	TRBJ1-1	TRBV20-1	NA	CSASAGTEAFF	TGCAGTGCTAGTGCGGGCACTGAAGCTTTCTTT
TRBD2	TRBJ2-7	TRBV11-2	once	CASSLEAGLVYEQYF	TGTGCCAGCAGCTTAGAGGCGGGACTAGTCTACGAGCAGTACTTC
TRBD1	TRBJ2-5	TRBV12-5	NA	CASGSLQGYQETQYF	TGTGCTAGTGGTTCGCTACAGGGGTACCAAGAGACCCAGTACTTC
NA	TRBJ2-7	TRBV5-1	NA	CASREQGYEQYF	TGCGCCAGCAGGGAACAGGGTTACGAGCAGTACTTC
NA	TRBJ1-2	TRBV30	NA	CAWSVSGKWGYTF	TGTGCCTGGAGTGTATCCGGGAAGTGGGGCTACACCTTC
TRBD1	TRBJ1-2	TRBV5-5	NA	CASSLLTGGGGYTF	TGTGCCAGCAGCTTGCTGACAGGGGGAGGTGGCTACACCTTC
TRBD1	TRBJ1-1	TRBV29-1	NA	CSVYRTGTTEAFF	TGCAGCGTTTACAGGACAGGGACCACTGAAGCTTTCTTT
TRBD1	TRBJ1-2	TRBV4-3	NA	CASSQDPGTANYGYTF	TGCGCCAGCAGCCAAGATCCGGGGACAGCTAACTATGGCTACACCTTC
NA	TRBJ1-1	TRBV6-1	NA	CASSEIVGTEAFF	TGTGCCAGCAGTGAAATCGTCGGTACTGAAGCTTTCTTT
NA	TRBJ1-1	TRBV18	NA	CASSPQGEGEAFF	TGTGCCAGCTCACCTCAAGGGGAGGGAGAAGCTTTCTTT
TRBD2	TRBJ2-3	TRBV5-1	NA	CASSLAGGGAADTQYF	TGCGCCAGCAGCTTGGCGGGCGGGGGGGCTGCAGATACGCAGTATTTT
NA	TRBJ2-7	TRBV19	NA	CASSIQGLGEQYF	TGTGCCAGTAGTATACAGGGCCTCGGCGAGCAGTACTTC
TRBD1	TRBJ1-4	TRBV10-3	once	CAISESGTGFEKLFF	TGTGCCATCAGTGAGTCAGGGACAGGGTTTGAAAAACTGTTTTTT
NA	TRBJ1-3	TRBV12-3/TRBV12-4	NA	CASSLQGNTIYF	TGTGCCAGCAGTCTACAGGGAAACACCATATATTTT
NA	TRBJ2-5	TRBV3-1/TRBV3-2	NA	CASSQRDRAYQETQYF	TGTGCCAGCAGCCAGCGAGACAGAGCTTACCAAGAGACCCAGTACTTC
TRBD1	TRBJ1-2	TRBV29-1	NA	CSVGTDYVWGYTF	TGCAGCGTGGGGACAGACTACGTGTGGGGCTACACCTTC
TRBD1	TRBJ1-2	TRBV19	NA	CASRDRNYGYTF	TGTGCCAGTAGGGACAGGAACTATGGCTACACCTTC
NA	TRBJ1-5	TRBV19	few	CASRGLGDQPQHF	TGTGCCAGTAGGGGACTGGGGGATCAGCCCCAGCATTTT
TRBD1	TRBJ2-7	TRBV6-5	NA	CASSYWGQGPYEQYF	TGTGCCAGCAGTTATTGGGGACAGGGTCCCTACGAGCAGTACTTC
NA	TRBJ1-4	TRBV25-1	NA	CASSDRGAFNEKLFF	TGTGCCAGCAGTGACCGGGGGGCTTTTAATGAAAAACTGTTTTTT
TRBD1	TRBJ1-4	TRBV18	NA	CASSPGTVNEKLFF	TGTGCCAGCTCCCCCGGGACAGTGAATGAAAAACTGTTTTTT
NA	TRBJ2-7	TRBV13	NA	CASRKSGAFHEQYF	TGTGCCAGCAGAAAGTCAGGGGCGTTCCACGAGCAGTACTTC
NA	TRBJ1-1	TRBV7-8	NA	CASSLDRSNTEAFF	TGTGCCAGCAGCCTAGACAGGTCGAACACTGAAGCTTTCTTT
TRBD1	TRBJ1-3	TRBV5-4	NA	CASSWDRGISGNTIYF	TGTGCCAGCAGCTGGGACAGGGGGATCTCTGGAAACACCATATATTTT
NA	TRBJ2-1	TRBV28	NA	CASSFMGSSYNEQFF	TGTGCCAGCAGTTTTATGGGGAGCTCCTACAATGAGCAGTTCTTC
NA	TRBJ1-1	TRBV4-3	once	CASSQDRQMNTEAFF	TGCGCCAGCAGCCAAGATCGTCAGATGAACACTGAAGCTTTCTTT
TRBD2	TRBJ2-3	TRBV11-3	NA	CASSLGLLGDTQYF	TGTGCCAGCAGCTTGGGACTACTAGGAGATACGCAGTATTTT
TRBD1	TRBJ2-7	TRBV25-1	NA	CASRTTGTYEQYF	TGTGCCAGCAGAACGACAGGGACCTACGAGCAGTACTTC
TRBD1	TRBJ2-1	TRBV3-1/TRBV3-2	NA	CASSPRGRIEQFF	TGTGCCAGCAGCCCCAGGGGGCGCATAGAGCAGTTCTTC
NA	TRBJ2-2	TRBV7-2	NA	CASAGFSGELFF	TGTGCCAGCGCCGGTTTTTCCGGGGAGCTGTTTTTT
TRBD1	TRBJ2-7	TRBV3-1/TRBV3-2	few	CASSQLDRASEQYF	TGTGCCAGCAGCCAACTGGACAGGGCTTCCGAGCAGTACTTC